The clone carrying this T cell receptor (beta chain) was seen only once. Its antigen is undetermined. CDR1 is MNHEY, CDR2 SVGAGI, per germline. There are 16 residues in the CDR3. The germline V and J ends were trimmed by 4 bases and 0 bases, with 13 bases remaining between them. The method was immunoSEQ multiplex PCR; TCRdb's version includes in-frame clones alone and lacks a portion of them. The profile shows roughly 120,000 clones, under 95% of them singletons. This record comes from a study of T cell responses to AZD1222 COVID-19 vaccine. Study-wide points: Sampling captured repertoires only after the peak T cell response. White British ancestry dominated among donors, who included more females, and clonal diversity was possibly underestimated. Reportedly, nearly half of unique spike TCRs recognized epitopes outside B.1.351/B.1.1.7 mutations. Two AZD1222 administrations were followed by greater Spike-specific TCR breadth and depth.

The specimen comprised peripheral blood, sampled on day 0 of AZD1222 vaccination. The chain uses TRBV6-5 and TRBJ1-5, with D possibly being TRBD1 (6 bases). The receptor was derived from an adult in good health. CDR3 in DNA: TGTGCCAGCAGTTCTGGCAGGGGCTATAGCAATCAGCCCCAGCATTTT. This codes for CASSSGRGYSNQPQHF.